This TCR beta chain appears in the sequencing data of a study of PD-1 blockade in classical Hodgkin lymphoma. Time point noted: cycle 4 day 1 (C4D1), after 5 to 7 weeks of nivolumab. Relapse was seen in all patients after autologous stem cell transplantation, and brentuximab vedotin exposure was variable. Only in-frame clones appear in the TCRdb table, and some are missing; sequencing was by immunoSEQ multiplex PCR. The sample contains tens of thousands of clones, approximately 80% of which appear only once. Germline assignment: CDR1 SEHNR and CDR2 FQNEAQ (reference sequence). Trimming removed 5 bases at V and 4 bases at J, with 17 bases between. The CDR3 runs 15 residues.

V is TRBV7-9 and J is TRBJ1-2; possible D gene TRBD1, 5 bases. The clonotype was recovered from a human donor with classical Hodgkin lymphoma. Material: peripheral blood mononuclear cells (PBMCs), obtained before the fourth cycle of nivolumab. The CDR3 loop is CASSPLGRDFYGYTF. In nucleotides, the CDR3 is TGTGCCAGCAGCCCCCTGGGGCGGGATTTCTATGGCTACACCTTC.